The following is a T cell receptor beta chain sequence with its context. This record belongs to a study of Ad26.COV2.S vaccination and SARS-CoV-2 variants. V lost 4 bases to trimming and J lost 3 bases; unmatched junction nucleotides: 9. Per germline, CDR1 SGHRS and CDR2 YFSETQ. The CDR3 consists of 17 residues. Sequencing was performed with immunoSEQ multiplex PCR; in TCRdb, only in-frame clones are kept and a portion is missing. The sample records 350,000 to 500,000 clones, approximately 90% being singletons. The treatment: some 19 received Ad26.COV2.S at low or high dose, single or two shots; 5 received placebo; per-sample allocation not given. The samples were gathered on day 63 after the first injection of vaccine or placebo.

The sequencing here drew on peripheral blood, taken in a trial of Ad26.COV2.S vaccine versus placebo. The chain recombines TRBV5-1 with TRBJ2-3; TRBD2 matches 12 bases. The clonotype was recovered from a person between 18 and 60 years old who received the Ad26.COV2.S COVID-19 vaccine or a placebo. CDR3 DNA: TGCGCCAGCAGCATCCTAGCGGGAGGGCCATCAACAGATACGCAGTATTTT. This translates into CASSILAGGPSTDTQYF.